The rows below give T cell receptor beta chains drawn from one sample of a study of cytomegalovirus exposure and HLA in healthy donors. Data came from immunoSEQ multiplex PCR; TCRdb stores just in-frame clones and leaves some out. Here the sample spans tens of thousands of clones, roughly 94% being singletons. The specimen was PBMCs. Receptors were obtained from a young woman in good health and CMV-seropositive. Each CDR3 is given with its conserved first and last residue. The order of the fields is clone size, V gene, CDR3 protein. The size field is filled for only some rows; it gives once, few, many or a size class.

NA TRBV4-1 CASSRKLGGGADTQYF
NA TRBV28 CASSFEQGAGTYEQYF
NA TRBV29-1 CSVGRGSNEKLFF
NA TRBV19 CASSIPATDLYGYTF
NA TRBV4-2 CASSRTGNGANVLTF
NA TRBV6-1 CASSVRDRVKNEQFF
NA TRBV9 CASSAVAGTYEQYF
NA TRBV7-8 CASSLTVLRTYNEQFF
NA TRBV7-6 CASSLRSGSRSTQYF
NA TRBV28 CASSGRGGGTNEKLFF
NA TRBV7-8 CASSLGVSSNQPQHF
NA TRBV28 CASSSLDRVWEKLFF
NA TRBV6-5 CASSEGAEQYF
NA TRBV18 CASSGGHEQYF
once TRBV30 CAWSDDQGGGYEQYF
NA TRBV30 CAWSVLVNTEAFF
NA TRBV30 CAWSLDREEPQHF
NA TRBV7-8 CASSVNAQVISNQPQHF
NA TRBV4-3 CASSQEWLGDQPQHF
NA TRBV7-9 CASSSAVTGGNTEAFF
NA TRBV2 CASSDPPLNEQFF
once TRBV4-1 CASSPRLAGGDEQYF
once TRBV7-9 CASSSLTSGSYNEQFF
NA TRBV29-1 CSVEGQGVNQPQHF
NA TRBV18 CASSPPDRVHEQYF
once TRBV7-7 CASSLGVDSQETQYF
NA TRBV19 CASSIEDSIQETQYF
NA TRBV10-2 CASSGGENSYNEQFF
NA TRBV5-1 CASSLRLAGEGNEQFF
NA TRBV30 CAWSVFGPQGTSGGRGSYEQYF
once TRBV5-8 CASRRTRGNTGELFF
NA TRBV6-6 CASGLAGGYNEQFF
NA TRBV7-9 CASSHYGTPHEEKLFF
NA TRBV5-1 CASSQTQGNTEAFF
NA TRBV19 CASSRLSTTSSLTDTQYF
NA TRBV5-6 CASSRQGADEKLFF
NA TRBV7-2 CASSLGGWEDTQYF
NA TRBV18 CASSPLTGGYGYTF
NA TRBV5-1 CASSLMTGTNYGYTF
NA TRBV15 CATSSLGQGATEAFF
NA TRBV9 CASSPLPLEEQYF